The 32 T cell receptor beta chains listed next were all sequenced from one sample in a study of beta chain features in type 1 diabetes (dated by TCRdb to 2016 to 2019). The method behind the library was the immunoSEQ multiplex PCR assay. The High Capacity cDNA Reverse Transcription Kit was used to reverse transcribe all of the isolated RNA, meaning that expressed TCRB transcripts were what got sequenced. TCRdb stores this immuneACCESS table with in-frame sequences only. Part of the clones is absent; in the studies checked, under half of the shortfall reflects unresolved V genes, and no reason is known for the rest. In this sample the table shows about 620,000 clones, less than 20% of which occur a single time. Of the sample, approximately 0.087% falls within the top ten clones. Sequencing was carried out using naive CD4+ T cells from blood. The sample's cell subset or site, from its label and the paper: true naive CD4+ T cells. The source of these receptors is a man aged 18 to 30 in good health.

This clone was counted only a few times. CDR3 sequence reads: CSAKKRGGNNEQFF. In DNA form, the CDR3 reads TGCAGCGCTAAAAAGCGGGGAGGAAACAATGAGCAGTTCTTC. V usage is TRBV29-1 and J usage is TRBJ2-1; the match to TRBD2 covers 7 bases. The trim removed 7 bases at V and 5 bases at J, leaving 11 bases unmatched. The CDR3 contains 14 residues. The V gene's germline CDR1 is SQVTM and CDR2 ANQGSEA.

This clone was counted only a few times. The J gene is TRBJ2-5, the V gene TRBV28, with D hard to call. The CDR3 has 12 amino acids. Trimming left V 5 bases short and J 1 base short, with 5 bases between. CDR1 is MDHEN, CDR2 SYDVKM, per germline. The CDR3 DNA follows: TGTGCCAGCAGTATACTCCAAGAGACCCAGTACTTC. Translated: CASSILQETQYF. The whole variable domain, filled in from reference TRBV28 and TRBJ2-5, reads DVKVTQSSRYLVKRTGEKVFLECVQDMDHENMFWYRQDPGLGLRLIYFSYDVKMKEKGDIPEGYSVSREKKERFSLILESASTNQTSMYLCASSILQETQYFGPGTRLLVL.

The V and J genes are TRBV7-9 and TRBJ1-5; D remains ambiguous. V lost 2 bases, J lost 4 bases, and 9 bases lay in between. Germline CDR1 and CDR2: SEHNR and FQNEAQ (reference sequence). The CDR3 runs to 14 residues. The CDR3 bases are TGTGCCAGCAGCTTAACGACACTGAATCAGCCCCAGCATTTT. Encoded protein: CASSLTTLNQPQHF.

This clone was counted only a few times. CDR3 sequence reads: CASSRGQENYGYTF. The CDR3 coding sequence is TGTGCCAGCAGCCGTGGACAGGAGAACTATGGCTACACCTTC. The rearrangement joins TRBV4-2 to TRBJ1-2; the match to TRBD1 covers 7 bases. Germline CDR1 is LGHNA and CDR2 is YNFKEQ. The CDR3 sequence is 14 residues long. Trimming removed 4 bases from V and 2 bases from J; junction bases left unmatched: 4.

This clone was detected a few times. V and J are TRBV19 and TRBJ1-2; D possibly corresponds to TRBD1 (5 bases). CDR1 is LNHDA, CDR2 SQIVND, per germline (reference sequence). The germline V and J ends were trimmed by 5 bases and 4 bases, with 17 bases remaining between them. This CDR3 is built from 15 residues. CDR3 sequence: CASSDRGGTLYGYTF. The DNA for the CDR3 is TGTGCCAGTAGTGACCGCGGGGGGACTCTCTATGGCTACACCTTC.

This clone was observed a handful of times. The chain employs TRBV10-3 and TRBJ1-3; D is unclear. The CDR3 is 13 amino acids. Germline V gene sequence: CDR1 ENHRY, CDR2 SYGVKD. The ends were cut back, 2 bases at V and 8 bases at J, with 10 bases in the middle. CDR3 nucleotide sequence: TGTGCCATCAGTGAGCCTGGGAGAGACACCATATATTTT. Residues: CAISEPGRDTIYF.

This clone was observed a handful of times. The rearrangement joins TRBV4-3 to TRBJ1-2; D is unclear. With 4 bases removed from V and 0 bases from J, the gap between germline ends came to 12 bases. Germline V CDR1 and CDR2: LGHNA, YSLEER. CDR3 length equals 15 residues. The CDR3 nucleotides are TGCGCCAGCAGCCTAGCGACCCAGACTAACTATGGCTACACCTTC. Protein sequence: CASSLATQTNYGYTF.

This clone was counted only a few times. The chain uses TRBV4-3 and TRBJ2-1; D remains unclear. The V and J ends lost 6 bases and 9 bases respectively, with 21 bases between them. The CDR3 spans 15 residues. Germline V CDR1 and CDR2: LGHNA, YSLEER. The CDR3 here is CASRITDWAAAEQFF. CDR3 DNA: TGCGCCAGCAGAATAACCGACTGGGCGGCGGCTGAGCAGTTCTTC.

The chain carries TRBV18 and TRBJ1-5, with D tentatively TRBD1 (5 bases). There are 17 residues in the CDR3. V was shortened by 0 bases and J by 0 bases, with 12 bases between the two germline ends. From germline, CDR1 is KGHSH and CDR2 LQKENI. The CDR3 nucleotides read TGTGCCAGCTCACCACCCGGGGCCCTCGTTAGCAATCAGCCCCAGCATTTT. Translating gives CASSPPGALVSNQPQHF.

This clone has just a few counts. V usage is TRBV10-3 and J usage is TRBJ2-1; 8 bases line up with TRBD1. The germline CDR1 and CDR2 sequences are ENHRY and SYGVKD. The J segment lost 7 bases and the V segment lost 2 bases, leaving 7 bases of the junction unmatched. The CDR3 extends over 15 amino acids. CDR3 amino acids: CAISEGQGASNEQFF. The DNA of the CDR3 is TGTGCCATCAGTGAGGGGCAGGGGGCGTCGAATGAGCAGTTCTTC.

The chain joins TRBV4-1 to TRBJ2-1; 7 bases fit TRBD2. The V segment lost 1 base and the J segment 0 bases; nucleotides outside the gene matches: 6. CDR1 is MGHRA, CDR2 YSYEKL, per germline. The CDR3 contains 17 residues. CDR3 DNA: TGCGCCAGCAGCCAAGGACTACTAGCGAGCTCCTACAATGAGCAGTTCTTC. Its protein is CASSQGLLASSYNEQFF.

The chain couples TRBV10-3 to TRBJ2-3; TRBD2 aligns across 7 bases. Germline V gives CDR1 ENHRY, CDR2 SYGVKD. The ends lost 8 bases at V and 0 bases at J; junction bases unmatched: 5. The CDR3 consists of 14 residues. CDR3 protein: CAIRLAASTDTQYF. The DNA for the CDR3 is TGTGCCATCCGCCTAGCGGCTAGCACAGATACGCAGTATTTT.

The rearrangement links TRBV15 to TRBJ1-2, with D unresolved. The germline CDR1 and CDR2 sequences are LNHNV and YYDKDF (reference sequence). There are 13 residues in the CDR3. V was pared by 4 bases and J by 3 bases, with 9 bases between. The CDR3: CATSTASDYGYTF. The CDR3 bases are TGTGCCACCAGCACTGCCTCGGACTATGGCTACACCTTC.

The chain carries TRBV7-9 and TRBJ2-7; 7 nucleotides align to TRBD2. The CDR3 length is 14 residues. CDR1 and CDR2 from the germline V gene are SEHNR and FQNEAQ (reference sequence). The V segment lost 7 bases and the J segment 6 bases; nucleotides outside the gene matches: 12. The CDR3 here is CASIPAGTTREQYF. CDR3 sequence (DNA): TGTGCCAGCATCCCCGCCGGGACTACGCGCGAGCAGTACTTC.

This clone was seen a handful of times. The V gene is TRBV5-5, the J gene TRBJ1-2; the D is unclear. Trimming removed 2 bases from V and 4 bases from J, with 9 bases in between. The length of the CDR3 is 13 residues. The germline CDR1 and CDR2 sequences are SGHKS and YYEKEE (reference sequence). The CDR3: CASSLPGTYGYTF. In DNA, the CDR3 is TGTGCCAGCAGCTTACCAGGCACCTATGGCTACACCTTC.

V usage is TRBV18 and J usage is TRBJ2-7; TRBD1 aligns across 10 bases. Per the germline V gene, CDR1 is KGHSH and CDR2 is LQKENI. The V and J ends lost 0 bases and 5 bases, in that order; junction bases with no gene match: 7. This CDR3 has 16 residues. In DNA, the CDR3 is TGTGCCAGCTCACCACCAAGGGACAGGGGACCGAACGAGCAGTACTTC. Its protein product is CASSPPRDRGPNEQYF.

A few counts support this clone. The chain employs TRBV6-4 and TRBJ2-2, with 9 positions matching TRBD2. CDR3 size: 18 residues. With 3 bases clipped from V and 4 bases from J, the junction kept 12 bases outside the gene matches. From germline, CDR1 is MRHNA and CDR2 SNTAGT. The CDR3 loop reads CASSDPELAGLVTGELFF. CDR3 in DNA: TGTGCCAGCAGTGATCCGGAACTAGCGGGTCTGGTCACCGGGGAGCTGTTTTTT.

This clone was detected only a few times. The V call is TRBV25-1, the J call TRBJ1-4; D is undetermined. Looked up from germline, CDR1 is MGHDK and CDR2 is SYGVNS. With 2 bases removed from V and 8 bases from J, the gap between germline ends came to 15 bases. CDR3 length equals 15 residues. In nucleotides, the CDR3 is TGTGCCAGCAGTGAAGAAAGTCAGAGACCCGAAAAACTGTTTTTT. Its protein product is CASSEESQRPEKLFF.

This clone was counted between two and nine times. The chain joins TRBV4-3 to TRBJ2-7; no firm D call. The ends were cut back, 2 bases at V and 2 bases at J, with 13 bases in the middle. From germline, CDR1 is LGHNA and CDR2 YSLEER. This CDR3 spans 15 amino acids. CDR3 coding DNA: TGCGCCAGCAGCCAAAACTTCAACGGCGCCTACGAGCAGTACTTC. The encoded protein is CASSQNFNGAYEQYF.

The CDR3 DNA reads as TGTGCCAGCAGCTTGGAGCTAGCGGGAGTCGGGGAGCTGTTTTTT. This gives the protein CASSLELAGVGELFF. The chain combines TRBV5-4 with TRBJ2-2; 10 bases fit TRBD2. The CDR3 length is 15 residues. CDR1 SGHNT and CDR2 YYREEE come from the germline V gene (reference sequence). The J segment lost 7 bases and the V segment lost 0 bases, leaving 3 bases of the junction unmatched.

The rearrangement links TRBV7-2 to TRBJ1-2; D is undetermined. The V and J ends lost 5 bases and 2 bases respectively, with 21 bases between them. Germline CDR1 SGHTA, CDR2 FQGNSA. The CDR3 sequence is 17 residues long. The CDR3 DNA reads TGTGCCAGCAGCCCCGCCGTAGGGCGTACTCAAAACTATGGCTACACCTTC. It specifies CASSPAVGRTQNYGYTF.

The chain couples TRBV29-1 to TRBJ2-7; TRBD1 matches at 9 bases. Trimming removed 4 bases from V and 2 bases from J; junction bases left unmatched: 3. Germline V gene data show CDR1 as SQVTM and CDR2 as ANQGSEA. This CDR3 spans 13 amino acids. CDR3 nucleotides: TGCAGCGTTGGGACAGGGGCCGCCTACGAGCAGTACTTC. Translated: CSVGTGAAYEQYF.

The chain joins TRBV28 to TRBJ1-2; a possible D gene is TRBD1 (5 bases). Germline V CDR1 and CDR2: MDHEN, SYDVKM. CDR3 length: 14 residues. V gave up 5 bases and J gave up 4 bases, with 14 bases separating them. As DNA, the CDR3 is TGTGCCAGCAGTCCCAACAGGAAACTCTATGGCTACACCTTC. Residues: CASSPNRKLYGYTF.

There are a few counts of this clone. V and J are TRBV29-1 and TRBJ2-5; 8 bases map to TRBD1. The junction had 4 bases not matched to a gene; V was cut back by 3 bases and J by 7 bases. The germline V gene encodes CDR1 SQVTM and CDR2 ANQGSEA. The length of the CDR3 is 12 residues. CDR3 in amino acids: CSVETGEATQYF. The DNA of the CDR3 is TGCAGCGTTGAGACAGGGGAGGCGACCCAGTACTTC.

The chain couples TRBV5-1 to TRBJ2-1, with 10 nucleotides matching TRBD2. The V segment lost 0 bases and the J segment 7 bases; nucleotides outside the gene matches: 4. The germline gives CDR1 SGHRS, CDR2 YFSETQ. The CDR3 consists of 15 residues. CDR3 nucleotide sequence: TGCGCCAGCAGCTTGGAGCCTAGCGGGAGAAATGAGCAGTTCTTC. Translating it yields CASSLEPSGRNEQFF. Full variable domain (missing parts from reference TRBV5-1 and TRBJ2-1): KAGVTQTPRYLIKTRGQQVTLSCSPISGHRSVSWYQQTPGQGLQFLFEYFSETQRNKGNFPGRFSGRQFSNSRSEMNVSTLELGDSALYLCASSLEPSGRNEQFFGPGTRLTVL.

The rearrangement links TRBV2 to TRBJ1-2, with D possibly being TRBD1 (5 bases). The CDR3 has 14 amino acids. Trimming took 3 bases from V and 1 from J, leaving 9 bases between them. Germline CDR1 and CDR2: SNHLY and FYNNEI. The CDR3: CASSDGGFNYGYTF. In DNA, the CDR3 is TGTGCCAGCAGTGACGGGGGATTTAACTATGGCTACACCTTC.

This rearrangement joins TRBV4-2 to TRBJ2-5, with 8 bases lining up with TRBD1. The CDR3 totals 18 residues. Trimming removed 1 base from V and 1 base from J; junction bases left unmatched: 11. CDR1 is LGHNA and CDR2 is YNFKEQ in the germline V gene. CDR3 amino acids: CASSQGFTGGDPQETQYF. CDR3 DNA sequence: TGTGCCAGCAGCCAAGGATTCACAGGGGGAGACCCCCAAGAGACCCAGTACTTC.

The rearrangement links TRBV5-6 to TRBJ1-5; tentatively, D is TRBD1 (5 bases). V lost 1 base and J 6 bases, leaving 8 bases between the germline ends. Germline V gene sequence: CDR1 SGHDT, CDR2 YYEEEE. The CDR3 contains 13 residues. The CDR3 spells CASSLSGTQPQHF. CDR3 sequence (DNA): TGTGCCAGCAGCTTGAGTGGGACTCAGCCCCAGCATTTT.

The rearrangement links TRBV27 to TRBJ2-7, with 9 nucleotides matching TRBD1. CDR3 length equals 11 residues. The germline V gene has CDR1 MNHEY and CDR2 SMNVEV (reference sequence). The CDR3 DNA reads TGTGCCAGCAGTTTTACCGGGACAGGGTCGGTC. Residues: CASSFTGTGSV.

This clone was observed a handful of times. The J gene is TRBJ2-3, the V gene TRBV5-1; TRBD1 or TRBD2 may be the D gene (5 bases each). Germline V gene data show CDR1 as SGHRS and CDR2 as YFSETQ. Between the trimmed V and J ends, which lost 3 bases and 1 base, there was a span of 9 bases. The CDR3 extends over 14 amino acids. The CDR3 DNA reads TGCGCCAGCAGCTGGGACGGAGGCACAGATACGCAGTATTTT. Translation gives CASSWDGGTDTQYF.

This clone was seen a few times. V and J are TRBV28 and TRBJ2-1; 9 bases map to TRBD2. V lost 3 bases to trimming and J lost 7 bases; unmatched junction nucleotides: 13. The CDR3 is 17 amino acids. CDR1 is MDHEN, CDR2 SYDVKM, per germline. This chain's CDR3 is CASSFSGAGGGLNEQFF. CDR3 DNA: TGTGCCAGCAGTTTTTCCGGAGCGGGAGGAGGGCTTAATGAGCAGTTCTTC.

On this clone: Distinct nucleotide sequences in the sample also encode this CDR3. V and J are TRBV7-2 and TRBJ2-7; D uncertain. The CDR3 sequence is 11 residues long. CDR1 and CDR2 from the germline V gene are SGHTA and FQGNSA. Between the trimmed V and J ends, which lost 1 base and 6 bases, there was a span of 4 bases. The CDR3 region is CASSLVSEQYF. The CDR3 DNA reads TGTGCCAGCAGCTTAGTTAGCGAGCAGTACTTC.